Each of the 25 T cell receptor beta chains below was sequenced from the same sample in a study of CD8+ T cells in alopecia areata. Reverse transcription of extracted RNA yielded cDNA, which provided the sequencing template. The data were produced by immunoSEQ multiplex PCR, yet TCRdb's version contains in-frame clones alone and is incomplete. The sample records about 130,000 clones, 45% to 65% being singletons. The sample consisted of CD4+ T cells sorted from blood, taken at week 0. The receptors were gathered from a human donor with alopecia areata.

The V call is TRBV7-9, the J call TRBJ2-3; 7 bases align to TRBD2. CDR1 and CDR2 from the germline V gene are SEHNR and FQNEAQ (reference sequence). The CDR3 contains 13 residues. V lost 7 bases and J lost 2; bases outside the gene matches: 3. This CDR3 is CASKLADTDTQYF. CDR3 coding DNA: TGTGCCAGCAAGCTAGCGGACACAGATACGCAGTATTTT.

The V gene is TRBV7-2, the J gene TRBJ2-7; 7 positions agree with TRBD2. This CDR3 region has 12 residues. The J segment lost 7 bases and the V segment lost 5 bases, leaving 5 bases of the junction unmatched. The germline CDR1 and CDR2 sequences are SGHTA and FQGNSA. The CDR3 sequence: CASSPGGWEQYF. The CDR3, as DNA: TGTGCCAGCAGCCCGGGGGGATGGGAGCAGTACTTC.

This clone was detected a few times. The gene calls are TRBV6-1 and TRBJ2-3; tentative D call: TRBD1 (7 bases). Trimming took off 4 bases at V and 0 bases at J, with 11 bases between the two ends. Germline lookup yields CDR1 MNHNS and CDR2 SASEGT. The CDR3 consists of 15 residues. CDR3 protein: CASSATGRSTDTQYF. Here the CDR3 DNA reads TGTGCCAGCAGTGCGACAGGGAGGAGCACAGATACGCAGTATTTT.

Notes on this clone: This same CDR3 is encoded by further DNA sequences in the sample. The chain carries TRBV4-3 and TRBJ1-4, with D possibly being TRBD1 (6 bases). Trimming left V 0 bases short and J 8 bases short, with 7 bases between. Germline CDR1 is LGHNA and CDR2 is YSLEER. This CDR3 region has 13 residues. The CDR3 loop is CASSQDRGEKLFF. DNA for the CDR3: TGCGCCAGCAGCCAAGATAGGGGGGAAAAACTGTTTTTT.

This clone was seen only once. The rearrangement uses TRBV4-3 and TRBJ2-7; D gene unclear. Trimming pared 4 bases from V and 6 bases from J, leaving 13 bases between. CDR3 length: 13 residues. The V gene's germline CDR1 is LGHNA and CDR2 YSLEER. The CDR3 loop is CASSLQTGFEQYF. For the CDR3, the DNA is TGCGCCAGCAGCCTACAGACCGGGTTCGAGCAGTACTTC.

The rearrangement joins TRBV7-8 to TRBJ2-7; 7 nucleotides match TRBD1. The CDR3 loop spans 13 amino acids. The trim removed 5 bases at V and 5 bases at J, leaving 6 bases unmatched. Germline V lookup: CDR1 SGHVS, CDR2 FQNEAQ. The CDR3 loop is CASSLTGNNEQYF. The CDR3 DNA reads TGTGCCAGCAGCCTGACAGGGAACAACGAGCAGTACTTC.

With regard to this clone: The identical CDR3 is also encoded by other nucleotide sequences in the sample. The CDR3 region has the DNA TGTGCCAGTAGTATAGACCTCGTGGGAAGGACCCAGTACTTC. This codes for CASSIDLVGRTQYF. This chain connects TRBV19 to TRBJ2-5; D is ambiguous. V was pared by 0 bases and J by 7 bases, with 12 bases between. The CDR3 has 14 residues. Germline V lookup: CDR1 LNHDA, CDR2 SQIVND (reference sequence). The whole variable domain, remainder taken from reference TRBV19 and TRBJ2-5, is DGGITQSPKYLFRKEGQNVTLSCEQNLNHDAMYWYRQDPGQGLRLIYYSQIVNDFQKGDIAEGYSVSREKKESFPLTVTSAQKNPTAFYLCASSIDLVGRTQYFGPGTRLLVL.

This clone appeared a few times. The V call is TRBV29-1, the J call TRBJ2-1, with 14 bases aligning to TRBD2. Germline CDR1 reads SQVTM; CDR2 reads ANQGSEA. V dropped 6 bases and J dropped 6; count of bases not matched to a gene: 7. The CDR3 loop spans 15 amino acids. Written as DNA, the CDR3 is TGCAGCGTGTCCCGGACTAGCGGGAGGTTCAATGAGCAGTTCTTC. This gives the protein CSVSRTSGRFNEQFF.

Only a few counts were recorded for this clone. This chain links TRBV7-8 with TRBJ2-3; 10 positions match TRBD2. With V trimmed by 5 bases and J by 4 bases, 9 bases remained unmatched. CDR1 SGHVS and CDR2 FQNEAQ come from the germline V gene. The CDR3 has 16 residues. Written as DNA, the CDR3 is TGTGCCAGCAGCCAAAGGGGGCTAGCGGGAGCAGATACGCAGTATTTT. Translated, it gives CASSQRGLAGADTQYF.

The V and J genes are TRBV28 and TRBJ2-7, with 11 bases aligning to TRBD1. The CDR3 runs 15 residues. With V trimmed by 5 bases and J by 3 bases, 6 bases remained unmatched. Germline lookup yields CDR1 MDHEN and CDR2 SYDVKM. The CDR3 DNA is TGTGCCAGCAGTACGCCCGGGACAGGGGGCTACGAGCAGTACTTC. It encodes CASSTPGTGGYEQYF.

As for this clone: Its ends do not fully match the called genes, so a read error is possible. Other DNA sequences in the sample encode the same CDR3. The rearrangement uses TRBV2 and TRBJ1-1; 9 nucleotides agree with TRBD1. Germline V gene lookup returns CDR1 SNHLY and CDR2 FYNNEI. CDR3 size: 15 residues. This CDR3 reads CASSEAGTGNTEAFF. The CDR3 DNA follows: TGTGCCAGCAGTGAAGCTGGGACAGGGAACACTGAAGCCTTCTTT. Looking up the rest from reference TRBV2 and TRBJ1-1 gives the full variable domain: EPEVTQTPSHQVTQMGQEVILRCVPISNHLYFYWYRQILGQKVEFLVSFYNNEISEKSEIFDDQFSVERPDGSNFTLKIRSTKLEDSAMYFCASSEAGTGNTEAFFGQGTRLTVV.

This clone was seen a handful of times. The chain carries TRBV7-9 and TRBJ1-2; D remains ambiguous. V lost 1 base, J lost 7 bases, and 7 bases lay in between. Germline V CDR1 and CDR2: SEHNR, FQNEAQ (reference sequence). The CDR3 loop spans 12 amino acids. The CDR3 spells CASSLDLRGYTF. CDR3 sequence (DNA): TGTGCCAGCAGCTTAGATCTCCGTGGCTACACCTTC.

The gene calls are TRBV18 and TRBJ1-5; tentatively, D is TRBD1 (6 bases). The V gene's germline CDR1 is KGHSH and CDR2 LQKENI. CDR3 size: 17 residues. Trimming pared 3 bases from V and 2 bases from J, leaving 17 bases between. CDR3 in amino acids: CASSPRQEGVGNQPQHF. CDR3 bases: TGTGCCAGCTCACCCCGACAGGAGGGGGTCGGCAATCAGCCCCAGCATTTT.

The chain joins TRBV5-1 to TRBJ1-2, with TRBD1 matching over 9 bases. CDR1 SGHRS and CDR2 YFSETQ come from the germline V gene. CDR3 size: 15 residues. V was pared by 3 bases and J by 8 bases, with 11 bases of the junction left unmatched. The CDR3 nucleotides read TGCGCCAGCAGCTCACAAACAGGGGGCGCAGACGGCTACACCTTC. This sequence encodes CASSSQTGGADGYTF.

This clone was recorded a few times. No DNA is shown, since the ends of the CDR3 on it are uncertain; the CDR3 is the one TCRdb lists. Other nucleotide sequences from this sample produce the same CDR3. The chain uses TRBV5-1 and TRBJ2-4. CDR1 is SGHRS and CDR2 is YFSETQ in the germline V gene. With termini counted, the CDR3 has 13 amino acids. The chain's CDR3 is CASSFGAGESQYF.

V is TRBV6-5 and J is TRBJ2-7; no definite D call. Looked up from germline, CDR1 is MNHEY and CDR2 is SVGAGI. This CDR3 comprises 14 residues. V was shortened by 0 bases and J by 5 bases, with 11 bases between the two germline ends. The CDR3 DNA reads TGTGCCAGCAGTTACTCCGGGCGATACCACGAGCAGTACTTC. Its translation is CASSYSGRYHEQYF.

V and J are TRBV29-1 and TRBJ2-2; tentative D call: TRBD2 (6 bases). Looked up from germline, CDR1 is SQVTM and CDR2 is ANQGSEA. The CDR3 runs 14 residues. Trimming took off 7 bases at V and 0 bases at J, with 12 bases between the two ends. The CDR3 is CSGSSGTNTGELFF. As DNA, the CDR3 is TGCAGCGGGAGTAGCGGAACGAACACCGGGGAGCTGTTTTTT.

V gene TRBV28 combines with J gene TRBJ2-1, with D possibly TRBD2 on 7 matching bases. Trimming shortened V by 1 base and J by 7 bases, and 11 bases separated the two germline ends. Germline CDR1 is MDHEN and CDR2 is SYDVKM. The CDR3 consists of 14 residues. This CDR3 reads CASSLLGGRNEQFF. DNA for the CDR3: TGTGCCAGCAGTTTATTGGGGGGGCGAAATGAGCAGTTCTTC.

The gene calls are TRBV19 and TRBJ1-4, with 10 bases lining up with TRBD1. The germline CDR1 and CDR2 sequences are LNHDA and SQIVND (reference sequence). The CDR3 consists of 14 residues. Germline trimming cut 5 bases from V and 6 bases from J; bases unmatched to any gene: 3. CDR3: CASSRTGGYEKLFF. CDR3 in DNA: TGTGCCAGTAGTCGGACAGGGGGGTATGAAAAACTGTTTTTT.

CDR3 amino acids: CASSFGQFYGYTF. The DNA of the CDR3 is TGTGCCAGCAGCTTCGGGCAGTTCTATGGCTACACCTTC. The rearrangement links TRBV11-2 to TRBJ1-2; unclear D gene. V was trimmed by 3 bases and J by 4 bases, leaving 9 bases between them. The CDR3 runs 13 residues. The germline V gene encodes CDR1 SGHAT and CDR2 FQNNGV.

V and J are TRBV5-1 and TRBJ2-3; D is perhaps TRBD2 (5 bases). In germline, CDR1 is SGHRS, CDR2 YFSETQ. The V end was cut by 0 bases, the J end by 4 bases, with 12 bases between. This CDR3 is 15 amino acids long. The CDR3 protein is CASSLVHRAADTQYF. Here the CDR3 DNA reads TGCGCCAGCAGCTTGGTCCACAGAGCGGCAGATACGCAGTATTTT.

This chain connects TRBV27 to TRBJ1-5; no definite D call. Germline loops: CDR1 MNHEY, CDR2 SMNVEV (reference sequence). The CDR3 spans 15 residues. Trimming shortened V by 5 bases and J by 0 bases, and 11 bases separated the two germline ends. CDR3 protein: CASSMASSSNQPQHF. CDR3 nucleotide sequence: TGTGCCAGCAGTATGGCCAGCTCTAGCAATCAGCCCCAGCATTTT.

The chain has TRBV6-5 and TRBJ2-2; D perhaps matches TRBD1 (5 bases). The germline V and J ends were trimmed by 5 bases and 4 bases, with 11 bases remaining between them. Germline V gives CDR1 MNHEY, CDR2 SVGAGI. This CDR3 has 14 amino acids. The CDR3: CASSTYRSTGELFF. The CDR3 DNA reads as TGTGCCAGCAGTACCTACAGGAGCACCGGGGAGCTGTTTTTT.

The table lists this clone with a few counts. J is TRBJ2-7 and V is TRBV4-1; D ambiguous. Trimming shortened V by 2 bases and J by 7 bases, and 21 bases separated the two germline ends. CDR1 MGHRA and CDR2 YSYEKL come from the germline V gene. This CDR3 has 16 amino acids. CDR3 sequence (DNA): TGCGCCAGCAGCCAAACCGACGGCGACGCCCCTTTGGAGCAGTACTTC. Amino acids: CASSQTDGDAPLEQYF.

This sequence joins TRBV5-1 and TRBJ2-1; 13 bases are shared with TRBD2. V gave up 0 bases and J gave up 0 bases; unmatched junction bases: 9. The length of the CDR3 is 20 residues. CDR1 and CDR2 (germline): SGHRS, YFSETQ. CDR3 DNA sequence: TGCGCCAGCAGCTTGGAGGGACTAGCGGGGTGGGAAAGCTCCTACAATGAGCAGTTCTTC. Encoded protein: CASSLEGLAGWESSYNEQFF.